Listed below are T cell receptor beta chains from one sample, sequenced in a study of blood T cell repertoires in COVID-19. Clones were sequenced by immunoSEQ multiplex PCR, and TCRdb holds only the in-frame ones, with some missing. The sample consists of approximately 63,000 clones, roughly 80% of them appearing once. Material: peripheral blood. The receptors here all came from a woman in her seventies with acute or convalescent COVID-19. Each CDR3 is given with its conserved first and last residue. A D gene is named only where the DNA matches it firmly. Rows give clone size only sometimes, using once, few, many, or a class for an expanded clone.

J gene: TRBJ1-6
V gene: TRBV28
D gene: TRBD1
clone size: once
CDR3 protein: CASSPGDRGNSPLHF
CDR3 DNA: TGTGCCAGCAGTCCCGGGGACAGGGGGAATTCACCCCTCCACTTT

J gene: TRBJ2-1
V gene: TRBV3-1/TRBV3-2
D gene: TRBD2
clone size: -
CDR3 protein: CASSQGPRGEDNEQFF
CDR3 DNA: TGTGCCAGCAGCCAAGGCCCGCGGGGGGAAGACAATGAGCAGTTCTTC

J gene: TRBJ1-1
V gene: TRBV6-5
D gene: TRBD1
clone size: -
CDR3 protein: CASSNRGGTEAFF
CDR3 DNA: TGTGCCAGCAGCAACAGGGGCGGCACTGAAGCTTTCTTT

J gene: TRBJ2-1
V gene: TRBV6-1
D gene: TRBD1
clone size: -
CDR3 protein: CASSEFSPGQVSPSSYNEQFF
CDR3 DNA: TGTGCCAGCAGTGAATTCAGCCCGGGACAGGTCTCCCCGAGCTCCTACAATGAGCAGTTCTTC

J gene: TRBJ1-4
V gene: TRBV2
D gene: -
clone size: -
CDR3 protein: CASSPGVPNEKLFF
CDR3 DNA: TGTGCCAGCAGTCCAGGGGTGCCTAATGAAAAACTGTTTTTT

J gene: TRBJ2-2
V gene: TRBV5-1
D gene: -
clone size: -
CDR3 protein: CASSEDTYTGELFF
CDR3 DNA: TGCGCCAGCAGCGAGGACACTTACACCGGGGAGCTGTTTTTT

J gene: TRBJ1-2
V gene: TRBV15
D gene: -
clone size: -
CDR3 protein: CATSSGIRLGGYTF
CDR3 DNA: TGTGCCACCAGCAGCGGGATTCGTTTAGGTGGCTACACCTTC

J gene: TRBJ2-1
V gene: TRBV6-2/TRBV6-3
D gene: -
clone size: -
CDR3 protein: CASSSELPRGSYNEQFF
CDR3 DNA: TGTGCCAGCAGTTCTGAACTACCACGTGGCTCCTACAATGAGCAGTTCTTC

J gene: TRBJ1-6
V gene: TRBV3-1/TRBV3-2
D gene: -
clone size: -
CDR3 protein: CASSHPNPNSPLHF
CDR3 DNA: TGTGCCAGCAGCCACCCTAACCCCAATTCACCCCTCCACTTT

J gene: TRBJ2-2
V gene: TRBV21-1
D gene: -
clone size: -
CDR3 protein: CASSKVNGATGRGTGELFF
CDR3 DNA: TGTGCCAGCAGCAAAGTCAACGGGGCGACAGGTCGAGGGACCGGGGAGCTGTTTTTT

J gene: TRBJ1-1
V gene: TRBV30
D gene: -
clone size: few
CDR3 protein: CAWSQSTEAFF
CDR3 DNA: TGTGCCTGGAGTCAGTCCACTGAAGCTTTCTTT

J gene: TRBJ2-2
V gene: TRBV7-9
D gene: -
clone size: -
CDR3 protein: CASSSQGTLGTGELFF
CDR3 DNA: TGTGCCAGCAGCTCCCAGGGCACCCTCGGGACCGGGGAGCTGTTTTTT

J gene: TRBJ1-2
V gene: TRBV9
D gene: -
clone size: -
CDR3 protein: CASTFGANGYTF
CDR3 DNA: TGTGCCAGCACCTTTGGAGCCAATGGCTACACCTTC

J gene: TRBJ2-4
V gene: TRBV7-9
D gene: TRBD2
clone size: -
CDR3 protein: CASSDSGGARNIQYF
CDR3 DNA: TGTGCCAGCAGCGATAGCGGGGGGGCCCGAAACATTCAGTACTTC

J gene: TRBJ1-2
V gene: TRBV7-9
D gene: -
clone size: -
CDR3 protein: CATPRTGLTYGYTF
CDR3 DNA: TGTGCCACCCCCCGGACGGGACTGACCTATGGCTACACCTTC

J gene: TRBJ2-7
V gene: TRBV2
D gene: -
clone size: -
CDR3 protein: CASRPQGGNSYEQYF
CDR3 DNA: TGTGCCAGCAGGCCCCAGGGGGGTAACTCCTACGAGCAGTACTTC

J gene: TRBJ1-2
V gene: TRBV18
D gene: -
clone size: once
CDR3 protein: CASSTQEYGYTF
CDR3 DNA: TGTGCCAGCTCGACACAGGAGTATGGCTACACCTTC

J gene: TRBJ2-2
V gene: TRBV3-1/TRBV3-2
D gene: -
clone size: few
CDR3 protein: CASSHISGGAGELFF
CDR3 DNA: TGTGCCAGCAGCCATATTAGCGGCGGGGCCGGGGAGCTGTTTTTT

J gene: TRBJ1-3
V gene: TRBV6-2/TRBV6-3
D gene: -
clone size: -
CDR3 protein: CASSPTPLQYSNTIYF
CDR3 DNA: TGTGCCAGCAGCCCTACCCCTCTGCAGTATTCCAACACCATATATTTT

J gene: TRBJ2-1
V gene: TRBV10-3
D gene: TRBD1
clone size: -
CDR3 protein: CAISLYSGTGNYNEQFF
CDR3 DNA: TGTGCCATCAGCCTCTATTCCGGGACAGGGAACTACAATGAGCAGTTCTTC

J gene: TRBJ2-7
V gene: TRBV4-1
D gene: -
clone size: -
CDR3 protein: CASSQVEVRHEQYF
CDR3 DNA: TGCGCCAGCAGCCAAGTCGAGGTTAGGCACGAGCAGTACTTC

J gene: TRBJ2-7
V gene: TRBV4-2
D gene: TRBD2
clone size: -
CDR3 protein: CASSQDSGGATYEQYF
CDR3 DNA: TGTGCCAGCAGCCAAGATTCGGGAGGCGCCACCTACGAGCAGTACTTC

J gene: TRBJ1-2
V gene: TRBV6-1
D gene: TRBD1
clone size: -
CDR3 protein: CASSERDRSTYGYTF
CDR3 DNA: TGTGCCAGCAGTGAACGGGACAGGTCCACCTATGGCTACACCTTC

J gene: TRBJ2-1
V gene: TRBV3-1/TRBV3-2
D gene: TRBD2
clone size: -
CDR3 protein: CASSQGGLSEQFF
CDR3 DNA: TGTGCCAGCAGCCAAGGGGGACTATCTGAGCAGTTCTTC

J gene: TRBJ2-7
V gene: TRBV5-6
D gene: -
clone size: -
CDR3 protein: CASSLPGQIYEQYF
CDR3 DNA: TGTGCCAGCAGCCTACCGGGACAAATCTACGAGCAGTACTTC

J gene: TRBJ1-2
V gene: TRBV19
D gene: -
clone size: -
CDR3 protein: CASSMDGTYGYTF
CDR3 DNA: TGTGCCAGTAGTATGGACGGGACTTATGGCTACACCTTC

J gene: TRBJ1-1
V gene: TRBV5-1
D gene: -
clone size: -
CDR3 protein: CASSPMGGNTEAFF
CDR3 DNA: TGCGCCAGCAGCCCGATGGGGGGGAACACTGAAGCTTTCTTT

J gene: TRBJ2-3
V gene: TRBV6-5
D gene: -
clone size: -
CDR3 protein: CASSTPDTSDTQYF
CDR3 DNA: TGTGCCAGCAGTACCCCCGACACTTCAGATACGCAGTATTTT

J gene: TRBJ1-2
V gene: TRBV19
D gene: -
clone size: -
CDR3 protein: CASTLGRGNPTGYGYTF
CDR3 DNA: TGTGCCAGTACTTTGGGGAGGGGAAACCCCACCGGGTATGGCTACACCTTC

J gene: TRBJ2-5
V gene: TRBV11-2
D gene: -
clone size: -
CDR3 protein: CASSFVAEETQYF
CDR3 DNA: TGTGCCAGCAGCTTTGTGGCAGAAGAGACCCAGTACTTC

J gene: TRBJ1-1
V gene: TRBV30
D gene: -
clone size: -
CDR3 protein: CAWSVSGSGRGTEAFF
CDR3 DNA: TGTGCCTGGAGTGTATCGGGGTCGGGGAGGGGCACTGAAGCTTTCTTT

J gene: TRBJ2-1
V gene: TRBV6-5
D gene: -
clone size: -
CDR3 protein: CASSYEREDYNEQFF
CDR3 DNA: TGTGCCAGCAGTTACGAGAGGGAGGATTACAATGAGCAGTTCTTC

J gene: TRBJ2-3
V gene: TRBV27
D gene: TRBD2
clone size: -
CDR3 protein: CASSSPSTSGGTDTQYF
CDR3 DNA: TGTGCCAGCAGTTCCCCTTCCACTAGCGGGGGGACAGATACGCAGTATTTT

J gene: TRBJ2-4
V gene: TRBV6-2/TRBV6-3
D gene: TRBD1
clone size: -
CDR3 protein: CASSTGQGHISAKNIQYF
CDR3 DNA: TGTGCCAGCAGTACCGGACAGGGGCATATTTCAGCCAAAAACATTCAGTACTTC

J gene: TRBJ1-2
V gene: TRBV6-1
D gene: TRBD1
clone size: -
CDR3 protein: CASSGGGKRGDYGYTF
CDR3 DNA: TGTGCCAGCAGTGGAGGGGGCAAAAGGGGCGACTATGGCTACACCTTC

J gene: TRBJ1-3
V gene: TRBV9
D gene: -
clone size: -
CDR3 protein: CASSVDRDSGNTIYF
CDR3 DNA: TGTGCCAGCAGCGTAGATCGGGACTCTGGAAACACCATATATTTT

J gene: TRBJ1-3
V gene: TRBV11-3
D gene: TRBD1
clone size: -
CDR3 protein: CASSPRGADRHSGNTIYF
CDR3 DNA: TGTGCCAGCAGCCCCAGGGGGGCCGACAGACACTCTGGAAACACCATATATTTT

J gene: TRBJ1-1
V gene: TRBV5-1
D gene: -
clone size: -
CDR3 protein: CASSSRGHTEAFF
CDR3 DNA: TGCGCCAGCAGCTCCCGAGGGCACACTGAAGCTTTCTTT

J gene: TRBJ1-6
V gene: TRBV7-2
D gene: -
clone size: once
CDR3 protein: CASGTVYSPLHF
CDR3 DNA: TGTGCCAGCGGGACTGTATATTCACCCCTCCACTTT

J gene: TRBJ2-3
V gene: TRBV4-2
D gene: TRBD2
clone size: -
CDR3 protein: CASSQGNPAGGLTDTQYF
CDR3 DNA: TGTGCCAGCAGCCAAGGAAACCCAGCGGGGGGTCTCACAGATACGCAGTATTTT

J gene: TRBJ1-2
V gene: TRBV14
D gene: -
clone size: -
CDR3 protein: CASSQGAGSVGYTF
CDR3 DNA: TGTGCCAGCAGCCAAGGGGCGGGTAGTGTCGGCTACACCTTC

J gene: TRBJ1-5
V gene: TRBV6-5
D gene: TRBD1
clone size: -
CDR3 protein: CASKGALGQPQHF
CDR3 DNA: TGTGCCAGCAAGGGGGCTTTGGGTCAGCCCCAGCATTTT

J gene: TRBJ1-1
V gene: TRBV13
D gene: -
clone size: -
CDR3 protein: CASSRVGGSLTEAFF
CDR3 DNA: TGTGCCAGCAGCCGGGTAGGGGGTTCGCTCACTGAAGCTTTCTTT

J gene: TRBJ2-2
V gene: TRBV19
D gene: -
clone size: -
CDR3 protein: CASSIDWENGELFF
CDR3 DNA: TGTGCCAGTAGTATTGATTGGGAGAACGGGGAGCTGTTTTTT

J gene: TRBJ2-1
V gene: TRBV28
D gene: -
clone size: -
CDR3 protein: CASSQDSIPYNEQFF
CDR3 DNA: TGTGCCAGCAGCCAGGACAGCATACCGTACAATGAGCAGTTCTTC

J gene: TRBJ2-5
V gene: TRBV7-2
D gene: TRBD2
clone size: -
CDR3 protein: CASTSGGAVGTQYF
CDR3 DNA: TGTGCCAGCACTAGCGGGGGGGCTGTGGGGACCCAGTACTTC

J gene: TRBJ2-7
V gene: TRBV6-5
D gene: -
clone size: -
CDR3 protein: CASSRAEGAYEQYF
CDR3 DNA: TGTGCCAGCAGCCGCGCGGAGGGGGCTTACGAGCAGTACTTC

J gene: TRBJ2-5
V gene: TRBV19
D gene: -
clone size: few
CDR3 protein: CASSFPGIQETQYF
CDR3 DNA: TGTGCCAGTAGTTTTCCAGGGATCCAAGAGACCCAGTACTTC

J gene: TRBJ2-1
V gene: TRBV2
D gene: TRBD1
clone size: -
CDR3 protein: CASRVDRTGNNEQFF
CDR3 DNA: TGTGCCAGCAGAGTAGACCGGACAGGGAATAATGAGCAGTTCTTC

J gene: TRBJ2-1
V gene: TRBV3-1/TRBV3-2
D gene: -
clone size: -
CDR3 protein: CASSLTSNEQFF
CDR3 DNA: TGTGCCAGCAGCCTGACTAGTAATGAGCAGTTCTTC

J gene: TRBJ2-5
V gene: TRBV18
D gene: -
clone size: -
CDR3 protein: CASSPTLGQQETQYF
CDR3 DNA: TGTGCCAGCTCACCTACTTTAGGACAGCAAGAGACCCAGTACTTC

J gene: TRBJ2-2
V gene: TRBV18
D gene: TRBD1
clone size: -
CDR3 protein: CASSLWDRENTGELFF
CDR3 DNA: TGTGCCAGCTCACTATGGGACAGGGAGAACACCGGGGAGCTGTTTTTT